Described below is a single T cell receptor (beta chain) sequence and its context. Its specificity is not known. There are 14 residues in the CDR3. From germline, CDR1 is MNHNY and CDR2 SVGAGI (reference sequence). V lost 7 bases and J 0 bases, leaving 10 bases between the germline ends. Of the isolated RNA, all was reverse transcribed, and so the sequenced material was expressed TCRB transcripts. Measured with immunoSEQ multiplex PCR; TCRdb has only the in-frame clones, and not every one. The table includes around 250,000 clones, 14% detected once. This sample was included in a study of beta chain features in type 1 diabetes. Whole-study results and caveats: Type 1 diabetes patients had TCRB CDR3s that were shorter (moderately but significantly so) in all four CD4+ subsets. Among type 1 diabetes patients, VDJ junctions had fewer insertions and more deletions.

Sequenced input: naive CD4+ T cells from blood. The V and J genes are TRBV6-6 and TRBJ1-3, with D tentatively TRBD1 (5 bases). The TCR was taken from a man in his thirties or forties with type 1 diabetes. The CDR3 nucleotides are TGTGCCAGCATCCAGGGCAGCTCTGGAAACACCATATATTTT. It translates to CASIQGSSGNTIYF.